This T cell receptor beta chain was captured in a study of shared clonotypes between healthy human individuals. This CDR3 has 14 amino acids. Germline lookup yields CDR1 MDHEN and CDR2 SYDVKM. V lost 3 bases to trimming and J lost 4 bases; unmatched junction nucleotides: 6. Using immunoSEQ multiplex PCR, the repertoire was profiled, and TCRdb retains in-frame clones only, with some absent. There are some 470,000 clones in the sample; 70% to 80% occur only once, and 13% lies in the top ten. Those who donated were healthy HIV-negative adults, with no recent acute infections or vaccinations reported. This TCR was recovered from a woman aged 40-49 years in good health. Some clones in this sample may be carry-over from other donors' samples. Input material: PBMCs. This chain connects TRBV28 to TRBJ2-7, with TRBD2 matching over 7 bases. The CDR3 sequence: CASSLGRELYEQYF. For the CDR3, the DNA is TGTGCCAGCAGTTTGGGGAGGGAGTTGTACGAGCAGTACTTC.